The T cell receptor beta chain described here comes from a study of shared T cell receptors in the human thymus. Clones were read by immunoSEQ multiplex PCR, and TCRdb kept only the in-frame ones, dropping some. The sample records 500,000 to 750,000 clones, 88% being singletons. The CDR3 spans 16 residues. J lost 1 base, V lost 0 bases, and 3 bases had no gene match. Germline V gene lookup returns CDR1 MGHRA and CDR2 YSYEKL. These data were also filed under a second study, of human thymus T cells. That source reports: During corrective heart surgery, resections were taken, and the thymus tissue came from them. Related research described thymic repertoires that were highly overlapping among unrelated individuals.

What was sequenced was thymocytes. The rearrangement links TRBV4-1 to TRBJ2-5; 9 bases map to TRBD2. This TCR was sampled from a boy less than two years old with a congenital heart defect. As DNA, the CDR3 is TGCGCCAGCAGCCAAGAGACTAGCGGATGCCAAGAGACCCAGTACTTC. Translating it yields CASSQETSGCQETQYF.